This TCR beta chain was sequenced in a study of cytomegalovirus exposure and HLA in healthy donors (TCRdb year 2017). About the investigation overall: An earlier analysis of approximately 550 of the donors reported 250 to 350 Gb of sequence data and 117 million unique TCR beta sequences from about 200 million T cells. About 300 gigabases of sequencing data and approximately 80 million unique TCR sequences were included in an early release covering roughly 700 HLA-typed donors. Of the roughly 390 genotyped donors, approximately 81% were placed in the genetic ancestry cluster associated with self-reported Caucasian donors. The study aimed to test whether signatures of past pathogen exposure could be identified by cataloging public T cell receptors. The study profiled the T cell repertoires of hundreds of subjects by immunosequencing and related them to cytomegalovirus serostatus. Besides the first cohort of hundreds of subjects, a separate validation cohort made up of 120 or so different subjects was used. The study combined high-throughput TCR immunosequencing, statistical association of individual TCRs with disease status, and machine learning to predict cytomegalovirus infection status. A later analysis re-analyzed previously published TCR beta repertoires from hundreds of donors and added high-resolution HLA genotyping to study TCR occurrence patterns. Rather than drawing on any new phenotypic data, the later analysis identified candidate immune exposures from TCR beta sequences and the way those sequences occurred across donors. In an earlier analysis of 587 of the donors, high-throughput TCR beta sequencing was used to judge whether each TCR beta V gene segment behaved as functional or pseudogenic. Donor age, sex, ethnicity and CMV serostatus were collected together with the repertoire data. A later genetic analysis used genome-wide SNP genotypes for about 55% of the 666 donors, treating that subset as a discovery cohort. All discovery cohort repertoires had been generated using a single sequencing platform. HLA typing covered class I and class II loci at four-digit resolution. Typing coverage differed by locus: A, B, C, DRB1 and DQB1 were typed in roughly 620-640 donors, DQA1 in about 550, DPA1 in some 570, and DPB1 in 472. Several DR-DQ haplotypes were handled as single units for association and clustering, since linkage in the cohort was strong. Across approximately 400 genotyped donors of the cohort, an average of approximately 200,000 unique TCR beta nucleotide sequences per donor were sequenced, and around 20% of those sequences were non-productive. Overall study outcomes, separate from this receptor: At a false discovery rate of 0.05, a later analysis linked around 15,000 TCR beta sequences to specific HLA alleles. According to a later genetic analysis, donors in an Asian-associated ancestry cluster had fewer N-insertions in productive TCRs than the roughly 700-donor mean. In an earlier analysis of approximately 600 of the donors, most TCR beta V segments were observed in productive rearrangements about 87% or about 30% of the time, broadly matching IMGT annotations. The sequencing pipeline was judged likely to have produced a cluster of highly shared sequence variants as a technical artifact. Sequencing depth was assumed to be roughly uniform across donors in the presence/absence analyses, though that assumption may not hold. In a later analysis, several top co-occurrence clusters were reported to appear linked to parvovirus B19, influenza, CMV and Epstein-Barr virus. Compared with equally common non-associated chains, HLA-associated TCR beta chains in a later analysis were more clonally expanded and had lower generation probabilities. The classifier was reported to diagnose cytomegalovirus status with high specificity and sensitivity in both the original and validation cohorts. Because counts were too low, roughly 17 rarely observed V segments, including chromosome 9 orphons, were left out of the earlier analysis of about 500 of the donors. This cohort had only TCR beta chains sequenced, and the lack of alpha or paired-chain data limited which features could be detected. Because HLA typing was missing for some donors at each locus, association tests included only the typed subset. Assigning TCR associations to individual alleles was difficult when HLA alleles, especially DR and DQ, strongly co-occurred. In a later analysis, TCR association rates were found to vary across HLA loci, with the most associated TCRs seen for DRB1 alleles and the fewest for HLA-C alleles. A further reported finding was that TCR beta sequences accurately predicted the HLA-A and HLA-B alleles for most subjects in the first cohort. Correlated functional status among segregating V segments might reflect linkage disequilibrium, but an unknown experimental factor could not be ruled out. Most TCR sequences were observed very rarely across donors, whereas some public TCRs were present in many individuals. A few of the identified cytomegalovirus-associated TCR beta chains were confirmed in vitro to be specific for cytomegalovirus antigens. A later analysis found that most CMV-associated TCR beta chains appeared HLA-restricted, with HLA associations seemingly driven largely by CMV exposure. V-gene and J-gene trimming of TCR beta chains was associated with a missense DCLRE1C variant in a later genetic analysis, and the association was replicated in an independent cohort. In the study, about 150 TCR beta chains were listed as associated with cytomegalovirus. CMV serostatus was the only immune exposure information available for the cohort. It was suggested by the authors that the approach could potentially be generalized to other disease states and immunological phenotypes. Some IMGT-functional V segments, including TRBV6-2 and TRBV6-3, could not be told apart with the 87-base-pair reads, so those segments were excluded.

A remark on this clone: The target of this receptor is not known. No per-base quality is available; no much larger clone lies one base away.

The receptor library was made with the immunoSEQ multiplex PCR assay. For the multiplex PCR, a mixture combining 60 forward primers for TCR Vbeta segments and 13 reverse primers for TCR Jbeta segments was used. Amplification of the CDR3 region of rearranged TCR beta genes was performed with a multiplex PCR assay on genomic DNA. The amplified TCR beta libraries were sequenced on the Illumina HiSeq System as 87-base-pair reads. The original pipeline was this. In a later analysis, tens of millions of unique TCR beta chains were counted across the approximately 670 repertoires, and around 10 million of these chains were shared by at least two donors. A nearest-neighbor algorithm error-corrected the raw reads and collapsed the reads into unique sequences, merging closely related sequences to remove PCR and sequencing errors. V, D and J gene segments were assigned by aligning CDR3 sequences to IMGT reference sequences. For a sequence to be retained, a match of at least six nucleotides to both a V gene segment and a J gene segment was required. Rearrangements were called productive when the CDR3 lacked stop codons and stayed in frame with V and J; all others were non-productive. CDR3 was defined according to IMGT convention as the region running from the second conserved V-encoded cysteine to the conserved J-encoded phenylalanine. Sequences without an unambiguous match to a single V gene segment were excluded from the earlier analysis of 500 to 700 of the donors. An earlier analysis of 587 of the donors classified V segments as functional when productive rearrangements were above 56.7% and as segregating when the standard deviation between donors was above 5%. A statistical classification framework was built to diagnose cytomegalovirus status from the catalog of TCR beta chain sequences. V and J gene assignment, in a later analysis, came from comparing TCR nucleotide sequences with IMGT/GENE-DB human TR gene sequences. In a later analysis, CDR3 sequences and most-parsimonious VDJ recombination scenarios were assigned using the TCRdist pipeline. In a later analysis, each TCR beta chain was defined by its CDR3 amino acid sequence together with its V-gene family, and reads lacking a unique V-gene family were excluded. As a way to deal with suspected cross-contamination and a sequencing artifact, a later analysis dropped hundreds of nucleotide sequences that were highly shared and had low generation probability. In a later analysis, a clonal expansion index for each public chain was calculated from normalized within-repertoire ranks of inferred template counts. A later analysis computed generation probabilities with a VDJ recombination model fitted to out-of-frame rearrangements, and checked the results against IGoR. In a later analysis, TCR-TCR, TCR-HLA and TCR-CMV co-occurrence was scored with hypergeometric tests, and a repertoire-size bias correction was applied to TCR pairs. False discovery rates were estimated in a later analysis by permuting HLA or CMV assignments 20 times. A later analysis grouped co-occurring TCRs with DBSCAN, adding TCRdist sequence similarity when clustering within HLA-allele-positive subsets. Repertoires with fewer than 30,000 or more than 120,000 public chains were left out of co-occurrence clustering, as were about five repertoires with anomalous nucleotide sharing. TCRdb's version of the immuneACCESS table is confined to in-frame rearrangements and falls short of the full clone set. An unresolved V gene accounts for under half of the shortfall where checked; the remainder is of unknown origin. V and J calls and clone size are those listed in that table; D and trimming were worked out from the DNA. This sample is represented by approximately 150,000 clones; roughly 80% of them were singletons. The ten largest clonotypes hold 1.6% of the sample.

The cohort was made up of around 720 healthy bone marrow donors. At the time of sampling, every cohort member was nominally healthy, though immune exposures that went unrecorded were likely present. The donor was CMV seronegative and belonged to the group of roughly 330 seronegative cohort members. Each donor provided a peripheral blood sample, and peripheral blood mononuclear cells were used for TCR beta sequencing. Genomic DNA was extracted from the blood cell samples with the Qiagen DNeasy Blood Extraction Kit. As encoded in the germline V gene, CDR1 is MDHEN while CDR2 is SYDVKM. The junction shows trimming of 7 bases on V and 12 bases on J, plus 22 bases between the germline ends. From the cysteine up to the phenylalanine, the CDR3 has a length of 14 residues. Only the CDR3 part of the read is kept: 42 bases, read in frame from the first base.

Input material: PBMCs. This clonotype was sampled from a female donor in good health and CMV-seronegative. The V and J genes are TRBV28 and TRBJ2-1, with TRBD1 tentatively as D gene (6 bases match). The CDR3 here reads CASTLGSAQGGQFF. The nucleotide sequence is TGTGCCAGCACACTCGGGTCAGCTCAAGGGGGGCAGTTCTTC. The full variable domain, with segments outside the CDR3 supplied by the reference TRBV28 and TRBJ2-1 proteins, appears as DVKVTQSSRYLVKRTGEKVFLECVQDMDHENMFWYRQDPGLGLRLIYFSYDVKMKEKGDIPEGYSVSREKKERFSLILESASTNQTSMYLCASTLGSAQGGQFFGPGTRLTVL.